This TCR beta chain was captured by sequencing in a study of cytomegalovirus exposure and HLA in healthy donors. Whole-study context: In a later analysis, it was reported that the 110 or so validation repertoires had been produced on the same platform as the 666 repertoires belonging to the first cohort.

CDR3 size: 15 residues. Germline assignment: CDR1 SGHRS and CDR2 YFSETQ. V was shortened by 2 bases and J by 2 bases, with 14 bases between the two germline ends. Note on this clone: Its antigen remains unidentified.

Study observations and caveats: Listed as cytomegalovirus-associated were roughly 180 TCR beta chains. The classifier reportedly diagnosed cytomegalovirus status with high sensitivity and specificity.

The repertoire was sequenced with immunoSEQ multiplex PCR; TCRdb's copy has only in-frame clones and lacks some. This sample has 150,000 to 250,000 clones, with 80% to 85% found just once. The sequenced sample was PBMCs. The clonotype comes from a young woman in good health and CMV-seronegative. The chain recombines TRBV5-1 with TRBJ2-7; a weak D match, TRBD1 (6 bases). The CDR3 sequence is CASSFGQGLAYEQYF. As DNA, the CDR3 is TGCGCCAGCAGCTTCGGGCAGGGGTTAGCCTACGAGCAGTACTTC.